These 21 T cell receptor beta chains came from one sample sequenced in a study of glioma-infiltrating T cells after dendritic cell vaccination (dated by TCRdb to 2016 to 2017). Library method: the immunoSEQ multiplex PCR assay. This is the immuneACCESS table as TCRdb keeps it, with only in-frame sequences that have V and J called. A part of the clones is gone; compared with another copy, unresolved V genes explain less than half, and the rest is unexplained. This sample has 55,000 to 75,000 clones in its table, and approximately 80% of those were observed once. The top ten clones comprise more than 15% of the sample. The time point label, as the study defines it: after dendritic cell vaccination, including at tumor progression/relapse. Source: blood, taken after dendritic cell vaccination. The source of these receptors is a human donor with glioblastoma.

The V gene is TRBV19, the J gene TRBJ1-2; 9 nucleotides match TRBD1. Looked up from germline, CDR1 is LNHDA and CDR2 is SQIVND (reference sequence). The J segment lost 2 bases and the V segment lost 5 bases, leaving 6 bases of the junction unmatched. This CDR3 comprises 15 residues. This CDR3 is CASSPNRGLNYGYTF. CDR3 nucleotide sequence: TGTGCCAGTAGTCCAAACAGGGGGCTAAACTATGGCTACACCTTC.

V usage is TRBV6-1 and J usage is TRBJ2-7; 11 positions agree with TRBD1. The CDR3 has 14 amino acids. J was trimmed by 5 bases and V by 5 bases; bases with no gene match: 5. The germline V gene encodes CDR1 MNHNS and CDR2 SASEGT. The CDR3 DNA is TGTGCCAGCAGTCCCCGGGACAGGGGGAACGAGCAGTACTTC. Translation gives CASSPRDRGNEQYF.

For the CDR3, the DNA is TGTGCCAGCAGTGCCAGGGGGCGGGGAGCTTACAATGAGCAGTTCTTC. It yields the protein CASSARGRGAYNEQFF. V usage is TRBV6-1 and J usage is TRBJ2-1; the match to TRBD1 covers 8 bases. Trimming cost V 4 bases and J 4 bases; bases outside gene matches: 9. CDR1 is MNHNS and CDR2 is SASEGT in the germline V gene. The CDR3 covers 16 residues.

The rearrangement uses TRBV7-9 and TRBJ1-2; D perhaps matches TRBD1 (6 bases). The V end lost 6 bases, the J end lost 7 bases, and 24 bases lay between the germline ends. Germline assignment: CDR1 SEHNR and CDR2 FQNEAQ (reference sequence). The CDR3 spans 16 residues. The CDR3, as DNA: TGTGCCAGCAGTCCTCCTCAGGGGTCTCTCTGGGGTGGCTACACCTTC. This sequence encodes CASSPPQGSLWGGYTF. Variable domain in full (rest from reference TRBV7-9 and TRBJ1-2): DTGVSQNPRHKITKRGQNVTFRCDPISEHNRLYWYRQTLGQGPEFLTYFQNEAQLEKSRLLSDRFSAERPKGSFSTLEIQRTEQGDSAMYLCASSPPQGSLWGGYTFGSGTRLTVV.

The V gene is TRBV14, the J gene TRBJ2-1; TRBD1 might be the D (6 bases). V was trimmed by 3 bases and J by 3 bases, leaving 9 bases between them. CDR1 and CDR2 (germline): SGHDN, FVKESK. The CDR3 spans 14 residues. The CDR3: CASSQLDSYNEQFF. The CDR3 DNA reads as TGTGCCAGCAGCCAGTTGGACAGCTACAATGAGCAGTTCTTC.

The chain combines TRBV7-9 with TRBJ2-7; a weak D match, TRBD1 (5 bases). CDR1 SEHNR and CDR2 FQNEAQ come from the germline V gene (reference sequence). The V end lost 4 bases, the J end lost 3 bases, and 10 bases lay between the germline ends. The CDR3 totals 13 residues. In DNA, the CDR3 is TGTGCCAGCAGCTGGCTAGGGGACTACGAGCAGTACTTC. It yields the protein CASSWLGDYEQYF.

The gene calls are TRBV6-5 and TRBJ1-2, with 9 bases lining up with TRBD1. This CDR3 region has 16 residues. The germline CDR1 and CDR2 sequences are MNHEY and SVGAGI. Germline trimming cut 1 base from V and 2 bases from J; bases unmatched to any gene: 5. This CDR3 is CASSYYAGQGNYGYTF. CDR3 bases: TGTGCCAGCAGTTACTACGCGGGACAGGGCAACTATGGCTACACCTTC.

The V gene is TRBV7-6, the J gene TRBJ1-1, with D uncertain. V was pared by 1 base and J by 1 base, with 7 bases between. CDR3 length equals 14 residues. Per germline, CDR1 SGHVS and CDR2 FNYEAQ. Here the CDR3 DNA reads TGTGCCAGCAGCTTAGGTGCGCAGAACACTGAAGCTTTCTTT. Residues: CASSLGAQNTEAFF.

The chain has TRBV6-1 and TRBJ2-5; TRBD1 agrees at 8 bases. In germline, CDR1 is MNHNS, CDR2 SASEGT. J was trimmed by 1 base and V by 6 bases; bases with no gene match: 7. CDR3 length equals 15 residues. Here the CDR3 DNA reads TGTGCCAGCAGAGAGCCAGGGGGCCTCCAAGAGACCCAGTACTTC. This codes for CASREPGGLQETQYF.

The chain links TRBV30 to TRBJ1-1, with a possible D match to TRBD1 (5 bases). The CDR3 loop spans 13 amino acids. Trimming shortened V by 2 bases and J by 1 base, and 8 bases separated the two germline ends. Germline V gives CDR1 GTSNPN, CDR2 SVGIG (reference sequence). The CDR3 sequence: CAWSSTGNTEAFF. The CDR3 bases are TGTGCCTGGAGTTCAACAGGGAACACTGAAGCTTTCTTT.

V and J are TRBV6-1 and TRBJ2-3; tentatively, D is TRBD1 (6 bases). CDR3 length: 13 amino acids. Looked up from germline, CDR1 is MNHNS and CDR2 is SASEGT. The V gene lost 6 bases and the J gene lost 4 bases, with 11 bases spanning the gap. This CDR3 is CASRSRGADTQYF. For the CDR3, the DNA is TGTGCCAGCAGAAGCAGGGGTGCAGATACGCAGTATTTT.

The rearrangement uses TRBV6-1 and TRBJ2-7, with TRBD1 matching over 8 bases. The J segment lost 3 bases and the V segment lost 10 bases, leaving 11 bases of the junction unmatched. Germline values: CDR1 MNHNS, CDR2 SASEGT. CDR3 length: 14 amino acids. CDR3 protein: CATRTGLLGYEQYF. The CDR3 DNA follows: TGTGCCACCCGGACAGGGCTTTTAGGCTACGAGCAGTACTTC.

This clone was picked up a small number of times. The chain joins TRBV10-2 to TRBJ2-1; the match to TRBD1 covers 11 bases. Looked up from germline, CDR1 is WSHSY and CDR2 is SAAADI. J lost 9 bases, V lost 4 bases, and 2 bases had no gene match. The CDR3 has 13 residues. CDR3 nucleotide sequence: TGCGCCAGCAGTGTAGGGACAGGGGGTGAGCAGTTCTTC. Translating gives CASSVGTGGEQFF.

This chain links TRBV5-6 with TRBJ2-1; the D gene is possibly TRBD2 (5 bases). V shed 1 base and J shed 7 bases, with 12 bases lying between them. The CDR3 covers 14 residues. Per the germline V gene, CDR1 is SGHDT and CDR2 is YYEEEE. For the CDR3, the DNA is TGTGCCAGCAGCTTGCGGACGGGGTGGAATGAGCAGTTCTTC. It encodes CASSLRTGWNEQFF.

CDR3 amino acids: CASSMDYTEAFF. The CDR3 DNA sequence: TGCGCCAGCAGCATGGACTACACTGAAGCTTTCTTT. The V gene is TRBV5-1, the J gene TRBJ1-1; D is uncertain. This CDR3 spans 12 amino acids. V was shortened by 4 bases and J by 3 bases, with 7 bases between the two germline ends. The germline CDR1 and CDR2 sequences are SGHRS and YFSETQ.

The chain joins TRBV11-3 to TRBJ2-5, with D perhaps matching TRBD2 (7 bases). Germline CDR1 is SGHNT and CDR2 is YENEEA. The CDR3 extends over 15 amino acids. V lost 2 bases, J lost 1 base, and 11 bases lay in between. CDR3 region: CASSLLGGGQETQYF. The CDR3 DNA is TGTGCCAGCAGCTTACTGGGAGGGGGCCAAGAGACCCAGTACTTC.

This chain connects TRBV19 to TRBJ2-1; 11 bases agree with TRBD2. The CDR3 length is 16 residues. The trim removed 10 bases at V and 6 bases at J, leaving 14 bases unmatched. Per the germline V gene, CDR1 is LNHDA and CDR2 is SQIVND (reference sequence). The CDR3 here is CATQTSGDYTGNEQFF. CDR3 sequence (DNA): TGTGCCACCCAGACTAGCGGGGACTACACCGGCAATGAGCAGTTCTTC. Full variable domain (missing parts from reference TRBV19 and TRBJ2-1): DGGITQSPKYLFRKEGQNVTLSCEQNLNHDAMYWYRQDPGQGLRLIYYSQIVNDFQKGDIAEGYSVSREKKESFPLTVTSAQKNPTAFYLCATQTSGDYTGNEQFFGPGTRLTVL.

The gene calls are TRBV4-1 and TRBJ1-5; 7 nucleotides line up with TRBD1. The germline V gene encodes CDR1 MGHRA and CDR2 YSYEKL. With V trimmed by 0 bases and J by 0 bases, 5 bases remained unmatched. The CDR3 consists of 17 residues. The CDR3 loop reads CASSQEGGGYSNQPQHF. CDR3 in DNA: TGCGCCAGCAGCCAAGAAGGGGGCGGATATAGCAATCAGCCCCAGCATTTT.

The chain employs TRBV4-1 and TRBJ2-5; 7 positions match TRBD1. After removal of 2 bases from V and 5 bases from J, the junction contained 8 bases not matched to a gene. The V gene's germline CDR1 is MGHRA and CDR2 YSYEKL. The CDR3 is 15 residues long. This CDR3 is CASSQLQGVGETQYF. In DNA form, the CDR3 reads TGCGCCAGCAGCCAACTCCAGGGGGTCGGGGAGACCCAGTACTTC.

The CDR3 region has the DNA TGTGCCACGAGTGGGGGGGGACAATATGGCTACACCTTC. Residues: CATSGGGQYGYTF. The rearrangement joins TRBV19 to TRBJ1-2, with TRBD1 as a possible D gene (6 bases). This CDR3 has 13 amino acids. The germline gives CDR1 LNHDA, CDR2 SQIVND (reference sequence). The V end was cut by 10 bases, the J end by 5 bases, with 17 bases between.

V gene TRBV7-2 combines with J gene TRBJ2-2; no reliable D call. Germline V gene data show CDR1 as SGHTA and CDR2 as FQGNSA. The CDR3 is 15 residues long. Trimming stripped 2 bases from V and 7 bases from J, with 14 bases between. CDR3 bases: TGTGCCAGCAGCTTACAGTATACGGGTCTCGGGGAGCTGTTTTTT. Protein product: CASSLQYTGLGELFF.